A single sample is the source of the 17 T cell receptor beta chains below, sequenced in a study of T cell responses to AZD1222 COVID-19 vaccine. The assay was immunoSEQ multiplex PCR, and TCRdb's table has in-frame clones only and misses some. Counted here are roughly 93,000 clones, around 90% occurring once; the ten biggest clones make up approximately 27%. The sequences come from peripheral blood, collected on day 0 of AZD1222 vaccination. These receptors came from an adult in good health.

The V call is TRBV11-2, the J call TRBJ1-3; the D is unclear. The CDR3 extends over 16 amino acids. V was trimmed by 0 bases and J by 3 bases, leaving 12 bases between them. Per the germline V gene, CDR1 is SGHAT and CDR2 is FQNNGV. The DNA for the CDR3 is TGTGCCAGCAGCTTAGATCTGGCGGGGTTTGGAAACACCATATATTTT. Residues: CASSLDLAGFGNTIYF.

The chain recombines TRBV19 with TRBJ1-3; D is unclear. V shed 4 bases and J shed 3 bases, with 13 bases lying between them. Germline CDR1 and CDR2: LNHDA and SQIVND (reference sequence). CDR3 length: 15 amino acids. The CDR3 nucleotides are TGTGCCAGTAGTACCCCCGGAAGGGTTGGAAACACCATATATTTT. Its protein is CASSTPGRVGNTIYF.

The chain joins TRBV28 to TRBJ1-4; D may be TRBD1 (5 bases). In germline, CDR1 is MDHEN, CDR2 SYDVKM. Trimming took 10 bases from V and 6 from J, leaving 18 bases between them. The CDR3 contains 14 residues. The CDR3 DNA sequence: TGTGCCACCTTGATCGGGGGGAAAGATGAAAAACTGTTTTTT. It codes for CATLIGGKDEKLFF.

The CDR3 region is CASSMNSGSHEQYF. The CDR3 region has the DNA TGTGCCAGTAGTATGAATAGCGGGAGCCACGAGCAGTACTTC. The gene calls are TRBV19 and TRBJ2-7; TRBD2 aligns across 9 bases. The CDR3 length is 14 residues. Germline loops: CDR1 LNHDA, CDR2 SQIVND (reference sequence). The V and J ends lost 3 bases and 5 bases, in that order; junction bases with no gene match: 5.

The chain combines TRBV7-9 with TRBJ2-5; D may be TRBD2 (7 bases). V shed 1 base and J shed 1 base, with 13 bases lying between them. Germline lookup yields CDR1 SEHNR and CDR2 FQNEAQ (reference sequence). The CDR3 covers 16 residues. As DNA, the CDR3 is TGTGCCAGCAGCTTAGTGGGGAGGGGGAGCCAAGAGACCCAGTACTTC. This translates into CASSLVGRGSQETQYF.

The chain couples TRBV2 to TRBJ2-2, with a tentative D call TRBD2 (5 bases). The CDR3 runs 15 residues. Trimming shortened V by 3 bases and J by 3 bases, and 11 bases separated the two germline ends. CDR1 SNHLY and CDR2 FYNNEI come from the germline V gene. The CDR3 DNA reads as TGTGCCAGCAGTGAGGCCGGGATTCACACCGGGGAGCTGTTTTTT. This sequence encodes CASSEAGIHTGELFF. Variable domain in full (rest from reference TRBV2 and TRBJ2-2): EPEVTQTPSHQVTQMGQEVILRCVPISNHLYFYWYRQILGQKVEFLVSFYNNEISEKSEIFDDQFSVERPDGSNFTLKIRSTKLEDSAMYFCASSEAGIHTGELFFGEGSRLTVL.

In its sample, this clone was seen once. The chain couples TRBV6-5 to TRBJ2-2, with 9 bases that match TRBD2. The V and J ends lost 7 bases and 6 bases, in that order; junction bases with no gene match: 9. From germline, CDR1 is MNHEY and CDR2 SVGAGI. The CDR3 is 15 amino acids. The CDR3 here is CASTLAGILAGELFF. The CDR3 region has the DNA TGTGCCAGCACCCTAGCGGGAATTTTAGCCGGGGAGCTGTTTTTT.

The V and J genes are TRBV7-2 and TRBJ2-3; a possible D gene is TRBD2 (5 bases). Germline CDR1 SGHTA, CDR2 FQGNSA. V was shortened by 5 bases and J by 4 bases, with 10 bases between the two germline ends. The CDR3 spans 13 residues. CDR3 region: CASSLGSPDTQYF. CDR3 nucleotide sequence: TGTGCCAGCAGCCTAGGGAGCCCAGATACGCAGTATTTT.

This chain links TRBV23-1 with TRBJ2-1; no clear D gene. TRBV23-1 is an open reading frame whose function is uncertain. V was pared by 0 bases and J by 0 bases, with 15 bases between. The CDR3 is 18 amino acids. In nucleotides, the CDR3 is TGCGCCAGCAGTCAATCTGCACAGTTGCCGAGCTCCTACAATGAGCAGTTCTTC. This translates into CASSQSAQLPSSYNEQFF.

This clone was seen once. This rearrangement joins TRBV28 to TRBJ1-2, with D possibly TRBD1 on 6 matching bases. The V gene's germline CDR1 is MDHEN and CDR2 SYDVKM. The CDR3 is 11 amino acids. V was clipped by 10 bases and J by 8 bases, with 14 bases between them. CDR3 sequence reads: CATSGTRGYTF. CDR3 nucleotides: TGTGCCACCTCTGGGACACGAGGCTACACCTTC.

V gene TRBV28 combines with J gene TRBJ2-7; 8 bases are shared with TRBD1. With V trimmed by 4 bases and J by 3 bases, 5 bases remained unmatched. The germline V gene encodes CDR1 MDHEN and CDR2 SYDVKM. CDR3 length equals 14 residues. In DNA, the CDR3 is TGTGCCAGCAGTTGGGGGACAGGAATCTACGAGCAGTACTTC. Translated, it gives CASSWGTGIYEQYF.

This clone appeared once. V usage is TRBV19 and J usage is TRBJ2-1, with TRBD2 matching 9 bases. The CDR3 extends over 16 amino acids. The ends lost 3 bases at V and 3 bases at J; junction bases unmatched: 6. Germline-derived CDR1 and CDR2 are LNHDA and SQIVND (reference sequence). Here the CDR3 reads CASSMSMTSGYNEQFF. DNA for the CDR3: TGTGCCAGTAGTATGAGTATGACTAGCGGCTACAATGAGCAGTTCTTC.

The chain links TRBV9 to TRBJ2-1; 11 nucleotides line up with TRBD2. Germline-derived CDR1 and CDR2 are SGDLS and YYNGEE. This CDR3 comprises 17 residues. V lost 3 bases to trimming and J lost 0 bases; unmatched junction nucleotides: 5. The DNA of the CDR3 is TGTGCCAGCAGCGGAATAGCGGGAGGGTCCTCCTACAATGAGCAGTTCTTC. This encodes CASSGIAGGSSYNEQFF.

As regards this clone: Other DNA sequences in the same sample also yield this CDR3. V gene TRBV2 combines with J gene TRBJ2-5; no clear D. The germline V gene has CDR1 SNHLY and CDR2 FYNNEI. This CDR3 has 12 residues. Trimming took off 2 bases at V and 4 bases at J, with 5 bases between the two ends. The CDR3 region has the DNA TGTGCCAGCAGTGAACTTCGAGAGACCCAGTACTTC. This translates into CASSELRETQYF. Filled out from reference TRBV2 and TRBJ2-5, the complete variable domain reads EPEVTQTPSHQVTQMGQEVILRCVPISNHLYFYWYRQILGQKVEFLVSFYNNEISEKSEIFDDQFSVERPDGSNFTLKIRSTKLEDSAMYFCASSELRETQYFGPGTRLLVL.

The rearrangement joins TRBV6-4 to TRBJ1-1, with D perhaps matching TRBD1 (5 bases). Germline V gene sequence: CDR1 MRHNA, CDR2 SNTAGT. This CDR3 spans 13 amino acids. Between the trimmed V and J ends, which lost 3 bases and 10 bases, there was a span of 15 bases. The CDR3 DNA reads TGTGCCAGCAGTGAGGGCCGGGACGGGGCAGCTTTCTTT. Amino acids: CASSEGRDGAAFF.

The CDR3 DNA reads TGTGCCAGCAGGTCGTCGGGGGGACCGAACACTGAAGCTTTCTTT. Encoded protein: CASRSSGGPNTEAFF. The chain joins TRBV9 to TRBJ1-1; D may be TRBD1 (5 bases). The V gene's germline CDR1 is SGDLS and CDR2 YYNGEE. The germline V and J ends were trimmed by 5 bases and 1 base, with 15 bases remaining between them. CDR3 size: 15 residues.

This clone was observed a few times. The gene calls are TRBV28 and TRBJ1-6; 9 positions agree with TRBD1. Germline V gene lookup returns CDR1 MDHEN and CDR2 SYDVKM. Trimming removed 3 bases from V and 7 bases from J; junction bases left unmatched: 7. The CDR3 sequence is 16 residues long. CDR3 in amino acids: CASSLRTGVWNSPLHF. CDR3 bases: TGTGCCAGCAGTTTGCGGACAGGGGTTTGGAATTCACCCCTCCACTTT. The variable domain in full, completed from reference TRBV28 and TRBJ1-6, reads DVKVTQSSRYLVKRTGEKVFLECVQDMDHENMFWYRQDPGLGLRLIYFSYDVKMKEKGDIPEGYSVSREKKERFSLILESASTNQTSMYLCASSLRTGVWNSPLHFGNGTRLTVT.